This T cell receptor beta chain was profiled in a study of metastatic and nonmetastatic thyroid tumors. The overall study: Repertoires of blood and of tissue (tumor or nodule) from malignant and benign thyroid patients were compared.

Overall study findings and caveats: The study reportedly found significantly higher TCR beta diversity in malignant thyroid tumors than benign nodules, in blood and tumor.

This clone was observed a handful of times. Its cognate antigen is unknown. Thyroid surgery was performed in patients who had received no treatment beforehand. In the original workflow: It was from CDR3 differences across clinicopathological groups that a distant-metastasis classifier for papillary thyroid cancer was built. TCRdb re-called the PCR reads with MiXCR. The V and J calls, along with clone size, are taken from TCRdb and not from the paper's own processing. The repertoire includes about 25,000 clones, about 20% of them detected once, and more than 25% sits in the top ten. The CDR3 has 15 residues. The V end was cut by 2 bases, the J end by 0 bases, with 5 bases between. CDR1 and CDR2 (germline): MNHNS, SASEGT.

The receptor was isolated from a male donor with papillary thyroid cancer or a benign thyroid nodule (not recorded which). Some clones in this sample may be carry-over from other donors' samples. Source material: blood. This chain uses TRBV6-1 with TRBJ2-6; D unclear. The CDR3 nucleotides read TGTGCCAGCAGTGAAAGGTCCTCTGGGGCCAACGTCCTGACTTTC. Protein: CASSERSSGANVLTF.